The sequence of this TCR beta chain was determined in a study of spatial heterogeneity in lung cancer. In TCRdb, the 5' RACE reads were re-called with MiXCR into one record per CDR3 protein. The data show approximately 2,500 distinct CDR3 sequences, 1.2% to 1.5% seen once. Losses at the gene ends were 5 bases for V and 6 bases for J; bases not matched to a gene: 9. Germline assignment: CDR1 PRHDT and CDR2 FYEKMQ (reference sequence). This CDR3 contains 15 residues. Time point indicated: sample taken at primary tumor resection. Study conclusions and caveats: Within tumors, counts of expanded alpha and beta TCRs tracked tumor mutation counts. The estimated TCR-seq coverage of tumor T cells amounted to 6% to 7% when looking at alpha chains and around 13% when looking at beta chains.

This clonotype was seen a few times. What it binds is unknown. This receptor was obtained from a male donor with early-stage non-small cell lung cancer. The sequencing here drew on lung tumor tissue, taken at surgery. The rearrangement uses TRBV13 and TRBJ1-5; 8 bases are shared with TRBD1. The CDR3, as DNA: TGTGCCAGCAGCGGGACAGGAAGATCAGGTCAGCCCCAGCATTTT. It translates to CASSGTGRSGQPQHF.